This TCR beta chain emerged from a study of cytomegalovirus exposure and HLA in healthy donors. Germline V gene lookup returns CDR1 SNHLY and CDR2 FYNNEI. CDR3 length equals 14 residues. V was cut by 4 bases and J by 3 bases, with 10 bases left in between. PCR used 60 Vbeta primers and 13 Jbeta primers. Libraries were prepared by immunoSEQ multiplex PCR; TCRdb keeps only in-frame clonotypes and omits some of them. The data show fewer than 250,000 clones, 60% to 85% seen once. The V and J genes are TRBV2 and TRBJ1-3; a weak D match, TRBD1 (5 bases). The sample taken for sequencing was PBMCs. The origin of this receptor is a middle-aged woman in good health and CMV-seronegative. CDR3 DNA sequence: TGTGCCAGCAGTGTGGTACAGGTTGGAAACACCATATATTTT. Protein sequence: CASSVVQVGNTIYF.